This TCR beta chain was recorded in a study of T cells in Graves' hyperthyroidism and ophthalmopathy. The authors took PBMCs from about 9.5 ml fresh peripheral blood. Amplification targeted TCR beta CDR3 regions from RNA transcripts. In the first-round RT-PCR of the TCR CDR3, the HTBI primer set was used. One entry per CDR3 protein results from TCRdb running MiXCR on the multiplex PCR reads. The table shows 250,000 to 300,000 distinct CDR3 sequences, with 15% to 20% occurring only once. This clonotype was seen ten or more times. The TCR sequence derives from a woman aged 55 to 70 with Graves' ophthalmopathy. The specimen was blood.

CDR3 nucleotides: TGTGCCAGCGTACCTACAGGGGGCTATAGCAATCAGCCCCAGCATTTT. As protein: CASVPTGGYSNQPQHF. The genes are TRBV28 and TRBJ1-5, with 9 nucleotides matching TRBD1. V lost 8 bases and J lost 0; bases outside the gene matches: 8. The CDR3 runs to 16 residues. The germline V gene encodes CDR1 MDHEN and CDR2 SYDVKM.